The rows below give T cell receptor beta chains drawn from one sample of a study of blood T cell repertoires in COVID-19. This table comes from immunoSEQ multiplex PCR, and its TCRdb copy is limited to in-frame clones, with some not included. The sample includes 350,000 to 500,000 clones, 70% to 90% of them seen just once. The sample was PBMCs or T cells enriched from blood (not recorded which). These receptors came from a woman aged 18-30 years who had been exposed to COVID-19. Both conserved end residues are part of each CDR3. D genes are given only for firm matches. The size entry is marked missing in some rows and otherwise reads once, few, many or a size class.

TRBJ1-4 . TRBV6-5 . CASSYRGWGEKLFF TGTGCCAGCAGTTACAGAGGGTGGGGTGAAAAACTGTTTTTT
TRBJ1-4 . TRBV7-2 . CASSYGTPDEKLFF TGTGCCAGCAGCTACGGGACACCCGATGAAAAACTGTTTTTT
TRBJ2-7 . TRBV13 . CASSLGGRSSYEQYF TGTGCCAGCAGCTTAGGCGGCCGGAGCTCCTACGAGCAGTACTTC
TRBJ2-1 . TRBV5-8 TRBD1 CASSPTGTGDNEQFF TGTGCCAGCAGCCCCACCGGGACAGGGGACAATGAGCAGTTCTTC
TRBJ2-7 . TRBV3-1/TRBV3-2 . CASSQYRNLEGAYEQYF TGTGCCAGCAGCCAATACCGGAATTTGGAGGGGGCTTACGAGCAGTACTTC
TRBJ1-1 . TRBV9 . CASSPRAGDEAFF TGTGCCAGCAGCCCCCGGGCGGGGGACGAAGCTTTCTTT
TRBJ2-1 . TRBV7-9 TRBD2 CASSLVPSGAIEQFF TGTGCCAGCAGCTTAGTCCCTAGCGGGGCTATTGAGCAGTTCTTC
TRBJ1-6 . TRBV7-2 TRBD1 CAGRQGSNSPLHF TGTGCCGGAAGACAGGGTTCTAATTCACCCCTCCACTTT
TRBJ1-4 . TRBV6-5 TRBD1 CASSKQGNTNEKLFF TGTGCCAGCAGTAAACAGGGGAACACTAATGAAAAACTGTTTTTT
TRBJ1-2 . TRBV18 TRBD1 CASSLGTAKANYGYTF TGTGCCAGCTCCCTCGGGACAGCTAAAGCTAACTATGGCTACACCTTC
TRBJ1-3 . TRBV2 . CASSLSGNTIYF TGTGCCAGCAGTCTCTCTGGAAACACCATATATTTT
TRBJ1-1 . TRBV3-1/TRBV3-2 . CASSQEKTGRGTEAFF TGTGCCAGCAGCCAAGAAAAAACAGGGCGTGGGACTGAAGCTTTCTTT
TRBJ2-6 . TRBV13 . CASIQGSYSLGANVLTF TGTGCCAGCATCCAGGGCTCGTATAGCCTTGGGGCCAACGTCCTGACTTTC
TRBJ2-2 . TRBV5-4 TRBD2 CASSLLAGRTGELFF TGTGCCAGCAGCTTACTAGCGGGACGCACCGGGGAGCTGTTTTTT
TRBJ1-2 few TRBV28 . CASRSLRGGFGYTF TGTGCCAGCCGGTCTCTCCGCGGAGGCTTTGGCTACACCTTC
TRBJ1-4 . TRBV28 . CASTPHGGSNEKLFF TGTGCCAGCACTCCCCACGGAGGGAGTAATGAAAAACTGTTTTTT
TRBJ1-5 . TRBV5-5 TRBD1 CASSLGQGIYQPQHF TGTGCCAGCAGCTTGGGACAGGGGATATATCAGCCCCAGCATTTT
TRBJ2-7 . TRBV7-6 TRBD2 CASSLADWVAGDLSYEQYF TGTGCCAGCAGCTTAGCGGATTGGGTAGCGGGAGATCTCTCCTACGAGCAGTACTTC
TRBJ1-6 . TRBV30 . CAWGREHNSPLHF TGTGCCTGGGGTCGGGAGCATAATTCACCCCTCCACTTT
TRBJ1-5 . TRBV24-1 TRBD1 CATSDSGQAWNQPQHF TGTGCCACCAGTGATTCCGGACAGGCGTGGAATCAGCCCCAGCATTTT
TRBJ1-6 . TRBV7-3 . CASSLGGLNSPLHF TGTGCCAGCAGCTTGGGGGGACTCAATTCACCCCTCCACTTT
TRBJ1-5 . TRBV28 . CASSFRLGQGSFGAQHF TGTGCCAGCAGTTTTCGATTGGGGCAGGGGTCGTTTGGGGCCCAGCATTTT
TRBJ2-5 . TRBV9 TRBD1 CASSDRDSGQETQYF TGTGCCAGCAGCGATAGGGACAGTGGGCAAGAGACCCAGTACTTC
TRBJ1-2 . TRBV20-1 . CSARVDGYTF TGCAGTGCGCGGGTGGATGGCTACACCTTC
TRBJ2-7 . TRBV10-3 TRBD2 CASGTSGIYEQYF TGTGCCAGCGGGACTAGCGGGATCTACGAGCAGTACTTC
TRBJ2-2 . TRBV7-8 TRBD2 CASSRSGGHTGELFF TGTGCCAGCAGCCGTAGCGGGGGCCACACCGGGGAGCTGTTTTTT
TRBJ1-2 . TRBV7-9 TRBD1 CASSLSGTGRGGYTF TGTGCCAGCAGCTTATCCGGGACAGGAAGAGGTGGCTACACCTTC
TRBJ2-1 once TRBV11-2 . CASSPQEYEQFF TGTGCCAGCAGTCCTCAGGAATACGAGCAGTTCTTC
TRBJ1-6 . TRBV6-5 . CASSYSSVNNSPLHF TGTGCCAGCAGTTACTCCTCTGTAAATAATTCACCCCTCCACTTT